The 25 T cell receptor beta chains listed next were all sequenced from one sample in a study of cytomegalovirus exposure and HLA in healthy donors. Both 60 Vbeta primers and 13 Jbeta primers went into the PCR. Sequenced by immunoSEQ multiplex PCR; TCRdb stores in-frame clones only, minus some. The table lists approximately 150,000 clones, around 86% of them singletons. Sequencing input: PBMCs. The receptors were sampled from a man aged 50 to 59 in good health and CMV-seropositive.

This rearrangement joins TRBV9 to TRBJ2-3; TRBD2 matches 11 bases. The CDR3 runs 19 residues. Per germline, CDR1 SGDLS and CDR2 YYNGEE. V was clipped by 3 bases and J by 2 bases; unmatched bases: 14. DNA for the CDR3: TGTGCCAGCAGCGCCTGGAGCTCCGGACTAGCGGGCCTCACAGATACGCAGTATTTT. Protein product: CASSAWSSGLAGLTDTQYF.

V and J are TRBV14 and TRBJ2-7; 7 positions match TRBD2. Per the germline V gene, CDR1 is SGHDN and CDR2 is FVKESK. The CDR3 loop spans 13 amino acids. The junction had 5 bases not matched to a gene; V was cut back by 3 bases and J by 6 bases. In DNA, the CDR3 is TGTGCCAGCAGCCAGTGGGGGGGGGTCGAGCAGTACTTC. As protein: CASSQWGGVEQYF.

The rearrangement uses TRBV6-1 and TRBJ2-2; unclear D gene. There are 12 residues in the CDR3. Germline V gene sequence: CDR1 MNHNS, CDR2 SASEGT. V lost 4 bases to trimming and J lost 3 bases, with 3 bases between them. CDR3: CASSVYTGELFF. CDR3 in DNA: TGTGCCAGCAGTGTATACACCGGGGAGCTGTTTTTT.

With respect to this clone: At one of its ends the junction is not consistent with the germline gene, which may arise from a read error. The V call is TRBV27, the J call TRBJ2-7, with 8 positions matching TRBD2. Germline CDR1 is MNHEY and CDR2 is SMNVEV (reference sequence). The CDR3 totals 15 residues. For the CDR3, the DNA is TGTGCCAGCAGTTACGAGCGGGGGCCCTCCTACGGGCAGTACTTC. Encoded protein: CASSYERGPSYGQYF.

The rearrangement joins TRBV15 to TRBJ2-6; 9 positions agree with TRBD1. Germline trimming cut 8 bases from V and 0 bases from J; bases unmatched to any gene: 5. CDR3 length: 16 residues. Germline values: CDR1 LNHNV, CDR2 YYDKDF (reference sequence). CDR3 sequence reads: CATGDRGSSGANVLTF. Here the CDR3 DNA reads TGTGCCACCGGAGACAGGGGGTCCTCTGGGGCCAACGTCCTGACTTTC.

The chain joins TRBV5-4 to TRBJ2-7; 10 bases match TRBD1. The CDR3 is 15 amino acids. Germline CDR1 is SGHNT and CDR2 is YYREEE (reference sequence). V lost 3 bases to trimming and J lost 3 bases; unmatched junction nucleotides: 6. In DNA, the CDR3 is TGTGCCAGCAGCTCGGGACAGGGGAATCTCTACGAGCAGTACTTC. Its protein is CASSSGQGNLYEQYF.

CDR3 in amino acids: CASSLQAGVNTGELFF. The CDR3 region has the DNA TGTGCCAGCAGCTTGCAGGCGGGGGTGAACACCGGGGAGCTGTTTTTT. The V and J genes are TRBV5-5 and TRBJ2-2; 7 bases match TRBD2. The CDR3 length is 16 residues. Germline trimming cut 1 base from V and 1 base from J; bases unmatched to any gene: 4. Germline V gene sequence: CDR1 SGHKS, CDR2 YYEKEE (reference sequence).

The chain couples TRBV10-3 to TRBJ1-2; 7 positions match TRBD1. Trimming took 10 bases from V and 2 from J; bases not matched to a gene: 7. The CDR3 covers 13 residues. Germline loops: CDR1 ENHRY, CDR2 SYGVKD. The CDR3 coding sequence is TGTGCCAGCGGGACAGAACCCAACTATGGCTACACCTTC. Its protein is CASGTEPNYGYTF.

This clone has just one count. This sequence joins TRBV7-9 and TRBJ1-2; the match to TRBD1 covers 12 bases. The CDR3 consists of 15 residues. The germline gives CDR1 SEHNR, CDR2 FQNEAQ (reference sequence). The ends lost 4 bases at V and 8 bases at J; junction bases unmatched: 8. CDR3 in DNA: TGTGCCAGCAGCTCCCGGGACAGGGGGCTGGGCGGCTACACCTTC. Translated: CASSSRDRGLGGYTF.

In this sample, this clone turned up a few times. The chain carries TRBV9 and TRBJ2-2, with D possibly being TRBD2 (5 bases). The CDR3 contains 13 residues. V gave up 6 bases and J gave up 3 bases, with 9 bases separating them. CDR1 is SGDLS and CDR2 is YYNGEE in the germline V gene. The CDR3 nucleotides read TGTGCCAGCAACGACTATGACACCGGGGAGCTGTTTTTT. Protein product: CASNDYDTGELFF.

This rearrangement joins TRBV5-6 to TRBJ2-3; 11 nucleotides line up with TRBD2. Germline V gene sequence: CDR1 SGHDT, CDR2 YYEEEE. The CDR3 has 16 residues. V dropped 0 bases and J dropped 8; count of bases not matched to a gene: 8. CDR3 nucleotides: TGTGCCAGCAGCTTGGAAGTCCTAGCGGGAGGCGGTACGCAGTATTTT. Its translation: CASSLEVLAGGGTQYF.

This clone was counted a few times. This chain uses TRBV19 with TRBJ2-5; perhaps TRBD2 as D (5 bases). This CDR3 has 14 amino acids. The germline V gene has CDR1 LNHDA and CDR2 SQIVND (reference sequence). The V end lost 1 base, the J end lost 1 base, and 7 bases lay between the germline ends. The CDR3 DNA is TGTGCCAGTAGTATAGTTGCGGGCCAAGAGACCCAGTACTTC. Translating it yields CASSIVAGQETQYF.

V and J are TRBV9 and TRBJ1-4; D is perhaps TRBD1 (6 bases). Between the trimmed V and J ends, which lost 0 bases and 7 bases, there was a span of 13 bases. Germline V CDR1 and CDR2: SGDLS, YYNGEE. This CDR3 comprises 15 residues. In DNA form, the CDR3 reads TGTGCCAGCAGCGTAGGCACGGGGGGCGGTGAAAAACTGTTTTTT. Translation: CASSVGTGGGEKLFF. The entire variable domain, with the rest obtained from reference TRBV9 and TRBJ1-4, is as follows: DSGVTQTPKHLITATGQRVTLRCSPRSGDLSVYWYQQSLDQGLQFLIQYYNGEERAKGNILERFSAQQFPDLHSELNLSSLELGDSALYFCASSVGTGGGEKLFFGSGTQLSVL.

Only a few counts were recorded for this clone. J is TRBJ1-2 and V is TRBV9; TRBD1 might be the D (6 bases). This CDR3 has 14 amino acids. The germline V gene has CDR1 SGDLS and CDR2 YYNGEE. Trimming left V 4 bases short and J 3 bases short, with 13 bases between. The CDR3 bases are TGTGCCAGCAGCCCCCGAGGGGGGGACTATGGCTACACCTTC. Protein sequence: CASSPRGGDYGYTF.

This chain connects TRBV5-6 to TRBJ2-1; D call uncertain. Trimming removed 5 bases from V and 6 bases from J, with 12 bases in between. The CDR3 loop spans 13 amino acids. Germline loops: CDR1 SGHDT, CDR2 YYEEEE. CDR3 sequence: CASRVVSGNEQFF. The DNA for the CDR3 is TGTGCCAGCAGGGTCGTTTCGGGCAATGAGCAGTTCTTC.

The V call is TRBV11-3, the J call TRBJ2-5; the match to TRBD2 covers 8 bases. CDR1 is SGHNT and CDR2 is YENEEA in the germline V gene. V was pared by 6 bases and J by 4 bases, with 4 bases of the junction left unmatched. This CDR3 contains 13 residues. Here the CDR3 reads CASSGAGVETQYF. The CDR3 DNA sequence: TGTGCCAGCAGTGGAGCGGGAGTAGAGACCCAGTACTTC.

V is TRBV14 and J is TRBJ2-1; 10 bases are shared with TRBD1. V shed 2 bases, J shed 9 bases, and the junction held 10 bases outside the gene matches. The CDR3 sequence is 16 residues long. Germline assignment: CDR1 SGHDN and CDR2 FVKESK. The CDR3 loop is CASSQLDRGSIGEQFF. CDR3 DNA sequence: TGTGCCAGCAGCCAACTGGACAGGGGGTCTATCGGTGAGCAGTTCTTC.

Here the CDR3 DNA reads TGCGCCAGCAGTGAGGCCGCGGGGAAAGGGGCGGACAATGAGCAGTTCTTC. It yields the protein CASSEAAGKGADNEQFF. The chain links TRBV10-1 to TRBJ2-1; a possible D gene is TRBD2 (6 bases). CDR1 is WNHNN, CDR2 SYGVQD, per germline (reference sequence). This CDR3 is 17 amino acids long. Deletions cut 2 bases from V and 5 bases from J, with 19 bases between.

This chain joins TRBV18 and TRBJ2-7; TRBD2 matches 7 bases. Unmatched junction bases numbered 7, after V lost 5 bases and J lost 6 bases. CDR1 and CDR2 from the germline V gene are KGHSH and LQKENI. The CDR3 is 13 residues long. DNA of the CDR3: TGTGCCAGCTCAGGGCTAGCGGCCCTCGAGCAGTACTTC. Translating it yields CASSGLAALEQYF.

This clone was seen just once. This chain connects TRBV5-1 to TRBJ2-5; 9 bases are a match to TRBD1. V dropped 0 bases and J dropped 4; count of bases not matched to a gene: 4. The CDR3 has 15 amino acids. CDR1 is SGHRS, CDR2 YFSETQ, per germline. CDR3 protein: CASSLVRTGVETQYF. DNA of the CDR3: TGCGCCAGCAGCTTGGTGAGGACAGGGGTAGAGACCCAGTACTTC.

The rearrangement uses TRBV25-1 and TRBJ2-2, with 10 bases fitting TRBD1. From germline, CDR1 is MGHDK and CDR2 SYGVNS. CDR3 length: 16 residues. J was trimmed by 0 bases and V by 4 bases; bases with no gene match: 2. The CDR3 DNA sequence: TGTGCCAGCAGTGGACAGGGGGCCGCGAACACCGGGGAGCTGTTTTTT. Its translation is CASSGQGAANTGELFF.

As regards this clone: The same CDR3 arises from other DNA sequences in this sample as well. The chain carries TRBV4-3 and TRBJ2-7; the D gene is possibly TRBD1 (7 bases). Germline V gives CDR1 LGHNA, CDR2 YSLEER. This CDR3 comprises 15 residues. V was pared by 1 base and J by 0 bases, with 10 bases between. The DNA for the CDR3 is TGCGCCAGCAGCCAAGTGCAGGGGGGCTCCTACGAGCAGTACTTC. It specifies CASSQVQGGSYEQYF.

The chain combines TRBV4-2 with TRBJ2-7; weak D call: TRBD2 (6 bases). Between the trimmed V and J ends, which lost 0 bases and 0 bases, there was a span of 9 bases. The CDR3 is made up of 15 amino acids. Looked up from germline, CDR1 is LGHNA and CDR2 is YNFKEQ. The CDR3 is CASSQERDSSYEQYF. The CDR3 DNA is TGTGCCAGCAGCCAAGAGCGGGACTCCTCCTACGAGCAGTACTTC.

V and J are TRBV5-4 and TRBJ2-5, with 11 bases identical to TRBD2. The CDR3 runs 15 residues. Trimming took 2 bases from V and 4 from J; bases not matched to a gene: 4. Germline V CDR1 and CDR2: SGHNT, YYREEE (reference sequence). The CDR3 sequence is CASSLAGTSGETQYF. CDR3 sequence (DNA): TGTGCCAGCAGCTTAGCAGGGACTAGCGGAGAGACCCAGTACTTC.

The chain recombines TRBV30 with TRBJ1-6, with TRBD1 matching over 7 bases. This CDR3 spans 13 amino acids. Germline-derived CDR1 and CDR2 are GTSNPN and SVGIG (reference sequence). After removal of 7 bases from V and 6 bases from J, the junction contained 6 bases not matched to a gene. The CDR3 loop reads CAYGTDFNSPLHF. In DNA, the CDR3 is TGTGCCTACGGGACAGACTTTAATTCACCCCTCCACTTT.